What follows describes a single T cell receptor (beta chain). Per the original data handling: Amplified reference gene primers provided the basis for estimating nucleated cell counts. The method was immunoSEQ multiplex PCR; TCRdb's version includes in-frame clones alone and lacks a portion of them. Clone size and the V and J calls come from that table; the DNA yielded D and trimming. The repertoire holds about 91,000 clones, with almost 90% as singletons. This entry comes from a study of blood T cell repertoires in COVID-19. Study-wide context: Acute and convalescent COVID-19 specimens originated in the United States, Italy and Spain. PBMCs, B-cell-depleted T cells, or T cells were the source of the cDNA or gDNA that made up the material.

V lost 5 bases and J lost 8, with 18 bases in between. In germline, CDR1 is SEHNR, CDR2 FQNEAQ (reference sequence). This CDR3 is built from 15 residues. The clonotype originates from a woman aged 65 to 85 with acute or convalescent COVID-19. Sequenced material: peripheral blood. The gene calls are TRBV7-9 and TRBJ1-4; D unresolved. The CDR3, as DNA: TGTGCCAGCAGCCCAAACAGCGGCGGAAGGGAAAAACTGTTTTTT. It codes for CASSPNSGGREKLFF.